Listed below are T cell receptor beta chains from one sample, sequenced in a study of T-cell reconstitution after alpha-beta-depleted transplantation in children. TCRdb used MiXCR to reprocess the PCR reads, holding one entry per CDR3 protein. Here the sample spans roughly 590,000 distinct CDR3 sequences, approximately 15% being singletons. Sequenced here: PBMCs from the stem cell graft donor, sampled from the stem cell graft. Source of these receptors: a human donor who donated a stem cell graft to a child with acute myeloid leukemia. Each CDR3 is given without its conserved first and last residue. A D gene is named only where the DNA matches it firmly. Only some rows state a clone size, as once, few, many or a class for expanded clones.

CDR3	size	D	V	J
ASSLGKGDQPQH	.	.	TRBV7-2	TRBJ1-5
SARNERNTEAF	few	.	TRBV20-1	TRBJ1-1
ASPSWGGYT	few	.	TRBV12-3/TRBV12-4	TRBJ1-2
ASSQSWRGYEQY	few	.	TRBV4-3	TRBJ2-7
SVAETYNEQF	few	.	TRBV29-1	TRBJ2-1
ATSSWDETYEQY	many	.	TRBV15	TRBJ2-7
ASSWLGVTDTQY	many	.	TRBV7-2	TRBJ2-3
SASGRGPDGYGYT	.	.	TRBV20-1	TRBJ1-2
ASSLRDRDII	.	.	TRBV7-3	TRBJ2-1
SARAFSGDRKDGYT	many	TRBD1	TRBV20-1	TRBJ1-2
SASTPHNEKLF	.	.	TRBV20-1	TRBJ1-4
SARDTTGPTTGYT	few	.	TRBV20-1	TRBJ1-2
SASAGYSNQPQH	many	.	TRBV20-1	TRBJ1-5
ASARGGSSYNEQF	.	.	TRBV5-1	TRBJ2-1
ASSQLGTDKETQY	many	.	TRBV4-3	TRBJ2-5
ASSFSTVDQPQH	.	.	TRBV12-3/TRBV12-4	TRBJ1-5
ASSYSKYTGDYEQY	many	TRBD1	TRBV6-2/TRBV6-3	TRBJ2-7
SVEPAYYNEQF	many	.	TRBV29-1	TRBJ2-1
ASSDGARLISYNEQF	.	.	TRBV25-1	TRBJ2-1
SARPTANEKLF	many	.	TRBV20-1	TRBJ1-4
ASSSDRGIDTQY	.	TRBD1	TRBV7-9	TRBJ2-3
ASSESPGHTYEQY	few	.	TRBV25-1	TRBJ2-7
SARTGSVQY	many	TRBD1	TRBV20-1	TRBJ2-7
ASSAGQGARDTQY	few	TRBD1	TRBV5-1	TRBJ2-3
ASTGATQETQY	few	.	TRBV5-1	TRBJ2-5
ASSYGPSGGATGANVLT	once	TRBD2	TRBV12-3/TRBV12-4	TRBJ2-6
ASSVDGRTVRSDTQY	.	.	TRBV9	TRBJ2-3
ASSHRDGNEQF	.	.	TRBV4-1	TRBJ2-1
SVAIPGQGNTEAF	many	TRBD1	TRBV29-1	TRBJ1-1
ASSGTGVSTEAF	.	TRBD1	TRBV5-1	TRBJ1-1
SVAAGGDDEQF	few	TRBD2	TRBV29-1	TRBJ2-1
SARDERTSGALSYEQY	many	TRBD2	TRBV20-1	TRBJ2-7
SAALRTVLLEAF	many	.	TRBV20-1	TRBJ1-1
SATLGKISTDTQY	many	.	TRBV20-1	TRBJ2-3
SASNGLGPQH	.	.	TRBV20-1	TRBJ1-5
ASSSGTGADEQY	few	TRBD1	TRBV7-9	TRBJ2-7
ASSPLYPDTQY	many	.	TRBV7-2	TRBJ2-3
ASTRNPTGSSTEAF	few	.	TRBV12-3/TRBV12-4	TRBJ1-1
SARDFGTGGTGELF	few	TRBD1	TRBV20-1	TRBJ2-2
ASCPTVAGVYNEQF	.	TRBD2	TRBV7-2	TRBJ2-1
ASSPREDAYNEQF	few	TRBD2	TRBV12-3/TRBV12-4	TRBJ2-1
SVAIDRTPYNEQF	many	.	TRBV29-1	TRBJ2-1
ASSSRQGREKLF	.	TRBD1	TRBV7-6	TRBJ1-4
ASSLVPGPNTGELF	few	.	TRBV5-1	TRBJ2-2
ASSLGQGVGTQY	many	TRBD1	TRBV12-3/TRBV12-4	TRBJ2-3
ASSPSLDRGNEKLF	few	TRBD1	TRBV18	TRBJ1-4
ASSLGRGIITDTQY	many	.	TRBV7-9	TRBJ2-3
ASSVAAGLGYEQY	.	.	TRBV9	TRBJ2-7
ASSLAGALYEQY	many	.	TRBV12-3/TRBV12-4	TRBJ2-7
SARDNRPAGLRRETQY	many	TRBD2	TRBV20-1	TRBJ2-5
ASVWGDTQY	many	.	TRBV7-2	TRBJ2-3
ASNQLAGEDNEQF	few	TRBD2	TRBV6-5	TRBJ2-1
SASPLSDGDNEQF	many	.	TRBV20-1	TRBJ2-1
ASSYRPGSGANVLT	many	.	TRBV6-5	TRBJ2-6
SAKHRDFSNQPQH	few	.	TRBV20-1	TRBJ1-5
ASSDSTSGVYEETQY	few	TRBD2	TRBV5-1	TRBJ2-5
ASSSGAGNEKLF	many	.	TRBV12-3/TRBV12-4	TRBJ1-4
ASRRYVSSGTSGGGTEF	.	TRBD2	TRBV11-2	TRBJ2-1
ASTNGQGEHNEQF	few	.	TRBV7-9	TRBJ2-1
ASSLAGVPNTEAF	few	.	TRBV5-1	TRBJ1-1